This T cell receptor (beta chain) was recovered during a study of T cell clonality in common variable immunodeficiency. In its sample, this clone was seen many times. What it binds is not known. The read gets to within 3 residues of the CDR3 end, and the germline J gene fills in the rest. The CDR3 runs 13 residues. CDR1 is SQVTM and CDR2 is ANQGSEA in the germline V gene. The V segment lost 6 bases and the J segment 5 bases; nucleotides outside the gene matches: 4. Overall study findings and caveats: Authors noted CVID clonality's cause needs subpopulation repertoire sequencing. Reportedly, TCR beta sequences from common variable immunodeficiency showed fewer deletions and N-nucleotide insertions.

Clones were sequenced by immunoSEQ multiplex PCR, and TCRdb holds only the in-frame ones, with some missing. The record shows 30,000 to 40,000 clones for this sample, with no singletons present. Patients and controls were mostly of Caucasian heritage. Blood samples were heparinized, about 4.5 to 9 ml per donor. The V call is TRBV29-1, the J call TRBJ1-4; TRBD1 agrees at 9 bases. The sequenced sample was peripheral blood mononuclear cells. The origin of this receptor is a person between 18 and 75 years old in good health. Here the CDR3 reads CSVGDRENEKLFF. Partial CDR3 DNA: TGCAGCGTAGGGGACAGGGAGAATGAAAAA.